The 17 T cell receptor beta chains in this list originate from one sample, sequenced in a study of radiotherapy plus CTLA-4 blockade in lung cancer. Generated by immunoSEQ multiplex PCR, the TCRdb table keeps only in-frame clones and is missing some. This sample has about 85,000 clones, with roughly 86% found just once. This material consisted of peripheral blood, taken from a patient treated with radiotherapy plus ipilimumab. These TCRs come from a human donor with non-small cell lung cancer who had a partial response to radiotherapy plus ipilimumab.

In DNA, the CDR3 is TGTGCCAGCAGTTTTTCCCCGATATCCGGAGAGTACTTC. It yields the protein CASSFSPISGEYF. The V call is TRBV28, the J call TRBJ2-4; D remains ambiguous. V was pared by 3 bases and J by 14 bases, with 17 bases between. Germline CDR1 is MDHEN and CDR2 is SYDVKM. The CDR3 is made up of 13 amino acids.

This chain links TRBV6-5 with TRBJ1-4; D gene unclear. The V end lost 5 bases, the J end lost 15 bases, and 13 bases lay between the germline ends. The CDR3 extends over 11 amino acids. Germline V gives CDR1 MNHEY, CDR2 SVGAGI. The CDR3 bases are TGTGCCAGCAGTCCCGGGAGGGTAGTGTTTTTT. Protein sequence: CASSPGRVVFF.

This sequence joins TRBV19 and TRBJ2-1; the match to TRBD2 covers 10 bases. Germline values: CDR1 LNHDA, CDR2 SQIVND (reference sequence). The V and J ends lost 5 bases and 5 bases, in that order; junction bases with no gene match: 6. The CDR3 extends over 15 amino acids. Here the CDR3 reads CASSGDSGGNNEQFF. CDR3 DNA sequence: TGTGCCAGTAGTGGGGATAGCGGGGGGAACAATGAGCAGTTCTTC.

The V gene is TRBV6-5, the J gene TRBJ1-2, with a possible D match to TRBD1 (5 bases). Per the germline V gene, CDR1 is MNHEY and CDR2 is SVGAGI. V was pared by 8 bases and J by 7 bases, with 20 bases between. CDR3 length: 14 amino acids. CDR3 coding DNA: TGTGCCAGCCTCGCTTCCGGGGGGTCGAGTGGCTACACCTTC. Translating gives CASLASGGSSGYTF.

The rearrangement links TRBV15 to TRBJ2-5, with D possibly TRBD2 on 6 matching bases. Germline V gene lookup returns CDR1 LNHNV and CDR2 YYDKDF (reference sequence). V gave up 1 base and J gave up 9 bases, with 21 bases separating them. The CDR3 is made up of 16 amino acids. The CDR3 region has the DNA TGTGCCACCAGCAGAGGGGACGTGGGCGCTGGGGAGGCCCAGTACTTC. Translation: CATSRGDVGAGEAQYF.

The V gene is TRBV6-5, the J gene TRBJ1-1, with 7 bases that match TRBD1. Germline lookup yields CDR1 MNHEY and CDR2 SVGAGI. Trimming at V came to 5 bases and at J to 9 bases, leaving 6 bases not matched to a gene. The CDR3 runs to 12 residues. The CDR3 bases are TGTGCCAGCAGTGCACAGGGGTGGAAAGCTTTCTTT. It codes for CASSAQGWKAFF.

This rearrangement joins TRBV19 to TRBJ1-2; D not resolved. Trimming shortened V by 6 bases and J by 3 bases, and 8 bases separated the two germline ends. The CDR3 length is 12 residues. CDR1 LNHDA and CDR2 SQIVND come from the germline V gene (reference sequence). The CDR3 DNA reads as TGTGCCAGTAGGGTCCAGGACTATGGCTACACCTTC. Translating gives CASRVQDYGYTF.

The J gene is TRBJ1-1, the V gene TRBV4-1; no firm D call. CDR3 length equals 15 residues. The germline CDR1 and CDR2 sequences are MGHRA and YSYEKL. V was clipped by 4 bases and J by 8 bases, with 20 bases between them. CDR3 in amino acids: CASSPEETRGFEAFF. DNA of the CDR3: TGCGCCAGCAGCCCAGAGGAAACTCGAGGGTTCGAAGCTTTCTTT.

The sample holds one count of this clone. This chain connects TRBV5-1 to TRBJ1-1; D is unresolved. The V gene lost 0 bases and the J gene lost 0 bases, with 6 bases spanning the gap. The CDR3 spans 14 residues. Germline CDR1 is SGHRS and CDR2 is YFSETQ. In DNA, the CDR3 is TGCGCCAGCAGCTTGGAGCAGGTGAACACTGAAGCTTTCTTT. This sequence encodes CASSLEQVNTEAFF.

CDR3 protein: CASSLLGQNTEAFF. CDR3 nucleotide sequence: TGCGCCAGCAGCTTACTTGGGCAGAACACTGAAGCTTTCTTT. This chain uses TRBV5-1 with TRBJ1-1; D call uncertain. Looked up from germline, CDR1 is SGHRS and CDR2 is YFSETQ. This CDR3 is 14 amino acids long. Trimming removed 2 bases from V and 1 base from J, with 9 bases in between.

The rearrangement uses TRBV23-1 and TRBJ2-5; 16 nucleotides agree with TRBD2. The J call may be in error: the DNA end matches TRBJ2-7 better. TRBV23-1 is treated as an ORF (open reading frame) with a function not yet certain. The CDR3 is 18 amino acids. CDR3 residues: CASPTGTSGRAEAYEQYF. The CDR3 DNA is TGCGCCAGTCCCACCGGGACTAGCGGGAGGGCCGAGGCCTACGAGCAGTACTTC.

The J gene is TRBJ2-1, the V gene TRBV5-1, with 7 bases identical to TRBD2. The germline V gene encodes CDR1 SGHRS and CDR2 YFSETQ. V lost 1 base to trimming and J lost 8 bases; unmatched junction nucleotides: 6. This CDR3 is 14 amino acids long. The CDR3 region is CASSLRGGVDEQFF. In DNA form, the CDR3 reads TGCGCCAGCAGCTTGCGGGGAGGGGTGGATGAGCAGTTCTTC.

This clone appeared a few times. The chain has TRBV4-1 and TRBJ2-7; weak D call: TRBD2 (6 bases). The germline gives CDR1 MGHRA, CDR2 YSYEKL. The V gene lost 0 bases and the J gene lost 11 bases, with 14 bases spanning the gap. CDR3 size: 13 residues. In DNA, the CDR3 is TGCGCCAGCAGCCAAGATGGGGGGACTTCCAAGTACTTC. Its translation is CASSQDGGTSKYF.

This clone is a singleton in its sample. The chain links TRBV18 to TRBJ1-5; tentative D call: TRBD1 (6 bases). This CDR3 comprises 13 residues. In germline, CDR1 is KGHSH, CDR2 LQKENI. Trimming took 6 bases from V and 5 from J, leaving 11 bases between them. CDR3 sequence reads: CASSPKGDQPQHF. As DNA, the CDR3 is TGTGCCAGCTCGCCCAAGGGGGATCAGCCCCAGCATTTT.

The table lists this clone with a count of one. The genes are TRBV13 and TRBJ2-1; 10 bases fit TRBD2. CDR1 and CDR2 (germline): PRHDT, FYEKMQ (reference sequence). The J segment lost 5 bases and the V segment lost 0 bases, leaving 10 bases of the junction unmatched. This CDR3 spans 18 amino acids. Here the CDR3 DNA reads TGTGCCAGCAGCTTAGGACCTAGCGGGAGCCCAGCCGACAATGAGCAGTTCTTC. It specifies CASSLGPSGSPADNEQFF.

This clone was observed a few times. The sample has other DNA sequences that encode this CDR3 too. The CDR3 region is CASSSTSTDTQYF. The CDR3 DNA reads TGCGCCAGCAGCTCTACCTCCACAGATACGCAGTATTTT. This sequence joins TRBV5-1 and TRBJ2-3; D unresolved. The CDR3 is 13 residues long. Deletions cut 3 bases from V and 2 bases from J, with 7 bases between. CDR1 and CDR2 (germline): SGHRS, YFSETQ.

This clone was picked up a small number of times. The chain recombines TRBV6-6 with TRBJ2-7; 7 bases are shared with TRBD1. In germline, CDR1 is MNHNY, CDR2 SVGAGI (reference sequence). This CDR3 is built from 15 residues. After removal of 0 bases from V and 0 bases from J, the junction contained 2 bases not matched to a gene. The CDR3 nucleotides are TGTGCCAGCAGTTACTCGAGGGGGCCCTCCTACGAGCAGTACTTC. It yields the protein CASSYSRGPSYEQYF.